These 15 T cell receptor beta chains came from one sample sequenced in a study of blood T cell repertoires in COVID-19. Measured with immunoSEQ multiplex PCR; TCRdb has only the in-frame clones, and not every one. This sample has 55,000 to 90,000 clones; around 86% occur once, and the top ten carry about 4.2%. The specimen was peripheral blood. The origin of the receptors is a man aged 65 to 79 with active COVID-19.

This sequence joins TRBV15 and TRBJ2-1, with a possible D match to TRBD2 (6 bases). V lost 0 bases and J lost 1, with 13 bases in between. The length of the CDR3 is 17 residues. Germline V gene sequence: CDR1 LNHNV, CDR2 YYDKDF (reference sequence). CDR3 DNA: TGTGCCACCAGCAGAGATCTCCCTAGCGCATCCTACAATGAGCAGTTCTTC. This gives the protein CATSRDLPSASYNEQFF. Filled out from reference TRBV15 and TRBJ2-1, the complete variable domain reads DAMVIQNPRYQVTQFGKPVTLSCSQTLNHNVMYWYQQKSSQAPKLLFHYYDKDFNNEADTPDNFQSRRPNTSFCFLDIRSPGLGDTAMYLCATSRDLPSASYNEQFFGPGTRLTVL.

The V call is TRBV11-3, the J call TRBJ1-2, with D maybe TRBD1 (5 bases). Trimming pared 5 bases from V and 2 bases from J, leaving 15 bases between. The germline V gene encodes CDR1 SGHNT and CDR2 YENEEA. This CDR3 region has 15 residues. CDR3 bases: TGTGCCAGCAGCCTCGGGGGAGGTGGGAACTATGGCTACACCTTC. Protein: CASSLGGGGNYGYTF.

The chain carries TRBV4-3 and TRBJ2-1; weak D call: TRBD1 (6 bases). V lost 1 base and J 4 bases, leaving 14 bases between the germline ends. Germline loops: CDR1 LGHNA, CDR2 YSLEER. This CDR3 is 16 amino acids long. The CDR3 sequence: CASSQAHGTRYNEQFF. As DNA, the CDR3 is TGCGCCAGCAGCCAAGCTCACGGGACAAGATACAATGAGCAGTTCTTC.

This clone was counted once. This chain connects TRBV2 to TRBJ1-2; TRBD1 aligns across 7 bases. Germline-derived CDR1 and CDR2 are SNHLY and FYNNEI. The CDR3 sequence is 14 residues long. With V trimmed by 5 bases and J by 6 bases, 9 bases remained unmatched. CDR3 amino acids: CASSWDRTGDGYTF. CDR3 in DNA: TGTGCCAGCAGTTGGGACAGAACCGGGGATGGCTACACCTTC.

This chain links TRBV6-5 with TRBJ2-2, with 7 nucleotides matching TRBD1. This CDR3 has 12 amino acids. Per the germline V gene, CDR1 is MNHEY and CDR2 is SVGAGI. V lost 8 bases, J lost 8 bases, and 5 bases stayed unmatched. As DNA, the CDR3 is TGTGCCAGCGAGGGGGCCCTAGGGGAGCTGTTTTTT. Translated, it gives CASEGALGELFF.

The chain is built from TRBV6-5 and TRBJ1-1; tentatively, D is TRBD1 (5 bases). Germline V gene sequence: CDR1 MNHEY, CDR2 SVGAGI. Trimming stripped 6 bases from V and 4 bases from J, with 15 bases between. This CDR3 has 14 residues. DNA for the CDR3: TGTGCCAGCAGGCTGTCGGGCAGGGCCACTGAAGCTTTCTTT. It codes for CASRLSGRATEAFF.

The genes are TRBV29-1 and TRBJ2-7; 7 bases fit TRBD2. This CDR3 spans 13 amino acids. The germline V gene has CDR1 SQVTM and CDR2 ANQGSEA. The trim removed 3 bases at V and 6 bases at J, leaving 8 bases unmatched. This chain's CDR3 is CSVEAGSGGEQYF. CDR3 DNA: TGCAGCGTTGAGGCGGGTTCGGGGGGCGAGCAGTACTTC.

J is TRBJ2-1 and V is TRBV3-1 (or the pseudogene TRBV3-2); D possibly corresponds to TRBD2 (7 bases). Germline CDR1 reads LGHDT; CDR2 reads YNNKEL (reference sequence). V gave up 1 base and J gave up 9 bases, with 13 bases separating them. The CDR3 contains 14 residues. Here the CDR3 reads CASSQGRGAGEQFF. The CDR3 DNA reads TGTGCCAGCAGCCAAGGTCGGGGGGCCGGTGAGCAGTTCTTC.

The chain employs TRBV10-3 and TRBJ1-1; unclear D gene. The germline CDR1 and CDR2 sequences are ENHRY and SYGVKD. V was cut by 10 bases and J by 1 base, with 10 bases left in between. The CDR3 has 12 amino acids. The chain's CDR3 is CATRHSNTEAFF. As DNA, the CDR3 is TGTGCCACCCGCCACTCGAACACTGAAGCTTTCTTT.

This chain connects TRBV5-6 to TRBJ1-3; TRBD1 is a possible D gene (5 bases). Per the germline V gene, CDR1 is SGHDT and CDR2 is YYEEEE. Deletions cut 2 bases from V and 0 bases from J, with 12 bases between. The CDR3 is 16 residues long. The DNA of the CDR3 is TGTGCCAGCAGCTTTGACAGAGGAGCCTCTGGAAACACCATATATTTT. This translates into CASSFDRGASGNTIYF.

The chain uses TRBV4-3 and TRBJ2-1; tentative D call: TRBD1 (6 bases). The CDR3 sequence is 17 residues long. Trimming left V 0 bases short and J 1 base short, with 13 bases between. Germline CDR1 reads LGHNA; CDR2 reads YSLEER. The DNA of the CDR3 is TGCGCCAGCAGCCAAGAAGGGGGTGGGTTATCCTACAATGAGCAGTTCTTC. Its protein is CASSQEGGGLSYNEQFF.

V and J are TRBV21-1 and TRBJ2-2; the D call TRBD2 from the table was never checked on the DNA. TRBV21-1 represents a pseudogene. There are 18 residues in the CDR3. This chain's CDR3 is CASSKNTRPTGNTGELFF. The CDR3 nucleotides read TGTGCCAGCAGCAAAAACACCCGGCCCACGGGGAACACCGGGGAGCTGTTTTTT.

Written as DNA, the CDR3 is TGTGCCAGCAGCAACCGGACTAGCGGAACGCGGAGGCAGTTCTTC. Translated: CASSNRTSGTRRQFF. V usage is TRBV7-2 and J usage is TRBJ2-1, with 10 nucleotides matching TRBD2. V shed 5 bases, J shed 12 bases, and the junction held 13 bases outside the gene matches. This CDR3 has 15 residues. The germline gives CDR1 SGHTA, CDR2 FQGNSA.

This sequence joins TRBV11-2 and TRBJ1-2, with 9 bases matching TRBD1. CDR1 SGHAT and CDR2 FQNNGV come from the germline V gene. Trimming at V came to 1 base and at J to 3 bases, leaving 3 bases not matched to a gene. The CDR3 sequence is 15 residues long. The CDR3 DNA sequence: TGTGCCAGCAGCTTAGGACAGGGGGACCACTATGGCTACACCTTC. As protein: CASSLGQGDHYGYTF.

Only one count was recorded for this clone. The chain links TRBV27 to TRBJ2-2, with D possibly TRBD1 on 8 matching bases. V was trimmed by 1 base and J by 1 base, leaving 13 bases between them. The CDR3 runs to 17 residues. Germline lookup yields CDR1 MNHEY and CDR2 SMNVEV (reference sequence). The DNA of the CDR3 is TGTGCCAGCAGTTTATGGGGGGGGACAGGGAACACCGGGGAGCTGTTTTTT. Its protein is CASSLWGGTGNTGELFF.